This record looks at one T cell receptor (beta chain) sequence and its context. Its target is unknown. From germline, CDR1 is ENHRY and CDR2 SYGVKD. This CDR3 comprises 11 residues. With 4 bases removed from V and 6 bases from J, the gap between germline ends came to 7 bases. This record belongs to a study of T cells in localized non-small cell lung cancer. General observations from the study: Adjacent lung had a median about 55 of the 100 largest tumor clones.

The table came from immunoSEQ multiplex PCR; TCRdb's copy has only in-frame clones and leaves some out. Found here are about 82,000 clones, 80% of them singletons; the top ten hold 15% to 20%. The TCR comes from a man aged 40 to 70 with stage II squamous cell lung carcinoma. This specimen consisted of PBMCs, obtained before any cancer treatment. V usage is TRBV10-3 and J usage is TRBJ2-7; D is ambiguous. Here the CDR3 DNA reads TGTGCCATCAGTGTGTCGACCGAGCAGTACTTC. Its protein is CAISVSTEQYF.